This T cell receptor (beta chain) was found in a study of cytomegalovirus exposure and HLA in healthy donors. V was trimmed by 3 bases and J by 2 bases, leaving 18 bases between them. CDR1 and CDR2 (germline): LGHNA, YNFKEQ. The CDR3 covers 17 residues. This table comes from immunoSEQ multiplex PCR, and its TCRdb copy is limited to in-frame clones, with some not included. In the table there are around 250,000 clones, 90% of which are singletons. The clonotype comes from a woman between 18 and 29 years old in good health and CMV-seronegative. This sequence joins TRBV4-2 and TRBJ2-3; no reliable D call. The sample consisted of PBMCs. For the CDR3, the DNA is TGTGCCAGCAGCCAGGTTGGCCAGGAAGCCCACACAGATACGCAGTATTTT. This codes for CASSQVGQEAHTDTQYF.